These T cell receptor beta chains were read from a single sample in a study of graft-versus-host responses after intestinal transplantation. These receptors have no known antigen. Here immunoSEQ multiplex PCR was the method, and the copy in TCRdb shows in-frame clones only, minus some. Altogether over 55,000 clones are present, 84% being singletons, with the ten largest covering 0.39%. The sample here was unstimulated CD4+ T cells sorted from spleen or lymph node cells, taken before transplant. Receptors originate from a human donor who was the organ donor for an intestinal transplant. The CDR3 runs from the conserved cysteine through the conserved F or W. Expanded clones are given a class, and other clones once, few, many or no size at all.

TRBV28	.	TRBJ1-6	CASSPRSGTGNSPLHF
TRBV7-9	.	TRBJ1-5	CASSDEREGQPQHF
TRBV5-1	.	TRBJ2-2	CASSLAVNTGELFF
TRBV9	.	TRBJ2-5	CASSSQTVRMGETQYF
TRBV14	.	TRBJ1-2	CASSHRGNSGYGYTF
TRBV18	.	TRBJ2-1	CASSRRDRGVYNEQFF
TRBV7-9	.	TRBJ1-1	CASSYTGGRAEAFF
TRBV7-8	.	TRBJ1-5	CASSLVRGNQPQHF
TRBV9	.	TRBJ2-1	CASSVLAGGPGEQFF
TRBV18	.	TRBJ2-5	CASSPPEGRGETQYF
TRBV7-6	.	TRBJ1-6	CASSSVRGGNSPLHF
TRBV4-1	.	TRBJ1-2	CASSQEPGVGYTF
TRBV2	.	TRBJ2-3	CANPSGGPPTDTQYF
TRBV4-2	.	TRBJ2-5	CASSQGTRQETQYF
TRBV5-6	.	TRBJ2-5	CASSLNWRTQYF
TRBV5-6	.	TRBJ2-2	CASSRLGGATTGELFF
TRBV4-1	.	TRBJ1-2	CASSQVRGGYGYTF
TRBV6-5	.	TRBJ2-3	CASSYGGGAFGDTQYF
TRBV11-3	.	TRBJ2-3	CASSLDSGLAGGVDTQYF
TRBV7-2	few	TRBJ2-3	CASSLFGGSTDTQYF
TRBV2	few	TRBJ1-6	CARTGVNSPLHF
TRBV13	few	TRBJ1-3	CASSWDRLDSGNTIYF